Sequencing of this T cell receptor (beta chain) was carried out in a study of identical twins. Study-wide results and caveats: The study drew conclusions from cross-sectional statistical analysis, not from following the same donors.

On this clonotype itself: The antigen is not known.

The authors used template switching to add a universal primer site and gave cDNA unique molecular identifiers. TCRdb independently ran MiXCR on the 5' RACE reads; one entry per CDR3 protein. The sample lists more than 1.5 million distinct CDR3 sequences; more than 30% were seen once. The V segment lost 5 bases and the J segment 4 bases; nucleotides outside the gene matches: 8. The CDR3 runs to 15 residues. Germline lookup yields CDR1 SGHDN and CDR2 FVKESK. The material sequenced was cord blood. The sequence derives from a newborn girl in good health. The V and J genes are TRBV14 and TRBJ2-5; 9 bases match TRBD1. This chain's CDR3 is CASSFRDRERETQYF. The CDR3 DNA reads as TGTGCCAGCAGCTTCCGGGACAGGGAAAGAGAGACCCAGTACTTC.